This is a list of T cell receptor beta chains from one sample in a study of cytomegalovirus exposure and HLA in healthy donors. Sequenced by immunoSEQ multiplex PCR; TCRdb stores in-frame clones only, minus some. The top ten hold approximately 4.3% of the sample, which has roughly 120,000 clones, around 78% seen once. Source material: PBMCs. The receptor source for this set is a man in his 60s in good health and CMV-seropositive. CDR3s include the opening cysteine and the closing phenylalanine or tryptophan. A D gene is named only where the DNA matches it firmly. Clone sizes are given selectively: once, few, many, or a class where the clone is expanded.

D	V	J	size	CDR3	DNA
.	TRBV6-5	TRBJ1-3	few	CASSRASGNTIYF	TGTGCCAGCAGTAGAGCCTCTGGAAACACCATATATTTT
.	TRBV6-6	TRBJ2-6	.	CASSNSGLSGANVLTF	TGTGCCAGCAGCAACTCAGGCCTATCTGGGGCCAACGTCCTGACTTTC
.	TRBV10-3	TRBJ2-5	.	CAISDVINKGLETQYF	TGTGCCATCAGTGACGTTATCAACAAGGGGTTGGAGACCCAGTACTTC
TRBD1	TRBV5-6	TRBJ2-7	.	CASSFGTGYEQYF	TGTGCCAGCAGCTTCGGGACAGGGTACGAGCAGTACTTC
.	TRBV19	TRBJ1-5	.	CASSIARGGNQPQHF	TGTGCCAGTAGTATTGCCAGGGGAGGCAATCAGCCCCAGCATTTT
.	TRBV6-4	TRBJ2-2	.	CASSTDSTGELFF	TGTGCCAGCAGCACAGATTCCACCGGGGAGCTGTTTTTT
.	TRBV28	TRBJ1-5	.	CASRFQGSNQPQHF	TGTGCCAGCAGGTTTCAGGGTAGCAATCAGCCCCAGCATTTT
.	TRBV6-1	TRBJ1-1	.	CASIKTSSQTEAFF	TGTGCCAGCATTAAGACATCCAGCCAGACTGAAGCTTTCTTT
.	TRBV30	TRBJ1-2	few	CAWRRRYRDYGYTF	TGTGCCTGGAGACGCAGGTACAGGGACTATGGCTACACCTTC
.	TRBV18	TRBJ2-2	.	CASSPATLNTGELFF	TGTGCCAGCTCCCCAGCTACCTTGAACACCGGGGAGCTGTTTTTT
.	TRBV4-1	TRBJ2-5	.	CASSQALRETQYF	TGCGCCAGCAGCCAAGCCCTGAGAGAGACCCAGTACTTC
TRBD2	TRBV9	TRBJ2-3	few	CASSTGLAGGLDTQYF	TGTGCCAGCAGCACCGGACTAGCGGGGGGGTTGGATACGCAGTATTTT
TRBD1	TRBV28	TRBJ1-4	.	CASRLPRDRSVGKLFF	TGTGCCAGCAGGCTCCCCCGGGACAGGTCGGTTGGAAAACTGTTTTTT
.	TRBV6-1	TRBJ2-7	.	CASPVGVEQYF	TGTGCCAGCCCTGTCGGGGTCGAGCAGTACTTC
TRBD2	TRBV18	TRBJ2-1	.	CASSLLAGAAGEQFF	TGTGCCAGCTCATTACTAGCGGGGGCCGCGGGTGAGCAGTTCTTC
TRBD1	TRBV27	TRBJ1-1	.	CASRSDRGFTEAFF	TGTGCCAGCAGGTCGGACAGGGGGTTTACTGAAGCTTTCTTT
.	TRBV14	TRBJ2-5	.	CASSHPRGWETQYF	TGTGCCAGCAGCCACCCCCGAGGGTGGGAGACCCAGTACTTC
.	TRBV9	TRBJ1-3	.	CASSVDSHLSGNTIYF	TGTGCCAGCAGCGTAGACAGCCACCTATCTGGAAACACCATATATTTT
TRBD2	TRBV27	TRBJ2-3	few	CASSSVSGGTQYF	TGTGCCAGCAGTTCGGTTAGCGGGGGGACGCAGTATTTT
.	TRBV11-3	TRBJ2-1	.	CASSLALTANEQFF	TGTGCCAGCAGCTTAGCTTTGACAGCCAATGAGCAGTTCTTC
.	TRBV29-1	TRBJ1-1	few	CTSSQGEAFF	TGCACCTCCTCACAGGGAGAAGCTTTCTTT
.	TRBV19	TRBJ1-6	.	CASSTLQDSPLHF	TGTGCCAGTAGTACCTTACAGGATTCACCCCTCCACTTT
.	TRBV9	TRBJ2-1	.	CASSYGGNEQFF	TGTGCCAGCAGCTACGGAGGCAATGAGCAGTTCTTC
TRBD2	TRBV6-5	TRBJ2-1	.	CASGAGGPWHEQFF	TGTGCCAGCGGGGCGGGGGGGCCTTGGCATGAGCAGTTCTTC
TRBD2	TRBV2	TRBJ2-5	few	CASSVQSGGSTQYF	TGTGCCAGCAGTGTACAAAGCGGGGGATCGACCCAGTACTTC
TRBD1	TRBV18	TRBJ2-5	.	CASSLSDRGPETQYF	TGTGCCAGCTCACTGTCCGACAGGGGACCTGAGACCCAGTACTTC
.	TRBV5-4	TRBJ2-3	.	CASRSIQGGVTDTQYF	TGTGCCAGCAGATCGATACAGGGTGGCGTGACAGATACGCAGTATTTT
.	TRBV19	TRBJ1-5	.	CASGMGARGNQPQHF	TGTGCCAGTGGTATGGGGGCGAGGGGCAATCAGCCCCAGCATTTT
TRBD1	TRBV18	TRBJ2-7	.	CASSPLSGTGGSLTYEQYF	TGTGCCAGCTCACCACTTTCTGGGACAGGGGGATCCCTTACCTACGAGCAGTACTTC
.	TRBV5-5	TRBJ1-3	few	CASSLNQGYIGNTIYF	TGTGCCAGCAGCTTAAATCAGGGGTATATCGGAAACACCATATATTTT
.	TRBV21-1	TRBJ2-7	.	CASSKPPGVENEQYF	TGTGCCAGCAGCAAGCCCCCCGGGGTGGAAAACGAGCAGTACTTC
TRBD1	TRBV30	TRBJ1-6	few	CAWGDRENSPLHF	TGTGCCTGGGGCGACAGGGAAAATTCACCCCTCCACTTT
TRBD1	TRBV4-1	TRBJ2-7	.	CASSYPGQGAYEQYF	TGCGCCAGCAGTTATCCGGGACAGGGGGCCTACGAGCAGTACTTC
.	TRBV9	TRBJ2-7	.	CASSVGWAASYEQYF	TGTGCCAGCAGCGTAGGGTGGGCAGCATCCTACGAGCAGTACTTC
TRBD1	TRBV19	TRBJ1-5	once	CASNDRGRNQPQHF	TGTGCCAGTAATGACAGGGGAAGAAATCAGCCCCAGCATTTT
.	TRBV5-1	TRBJ1-2	.	CASSTWRAGDGYTF	TGCGCCAGCAGCACCTGGCGGGCAGGGGATGGCTACACCTTC
TRBD2	TRBV30	TRBJ2-3	.	CAWSVERGVIDTQYF	TGTGCCTGGAGTGTCGAGCGGGGGGTCATAGATACGCAGTATTTT
.	TRBV7-2	TRBJ2-5	.	CASSRDRETQYF	TGTGCCAGCAGCCGCGATCGGGAGACCCAGTACTTC
TRBD2	TRBV6-1	TRBJ2-7	.	CASSATSGGAGEQYF	TGTGCCAGCAGTGCTACTAGCGGGGGGGCGGGCGAGCAGTACTTC
.	TRBV6-6	TRBJ2-7	.	CASSYRVYEQYF	TGTGCCAGCAGTTACCGGGTATACGAGCAGTACTTC
TRBD1	TRBV6-1	TRBJ2-5	.	CASSLQGRETQYF	TGTGCCAGCAGCTTACAGGGGAGAGAGACCCAGTACTTC
TRBD1	TRBV11-2	TRBJ2-7	.	CASMRTGAYEQYF	TGTGCCAGCATGCGGACAGGGGCCTACGAGCAGTACTTC
.	TRBV2	TRBJ1-4	.	CASSEADREKLFF	TGTGCCAGCAGTGAAGCTGACAGGGAAAAACTGTTTTTT
.	TRBV19	TRBJ2-6	.	CASSGISISGANVLTF	TGTGCCAGCTCAGGGATATCCATCTCTGGGGCCAACGTCCTGACTTTC
TRBD2	TRBV7-7	TRBJ2-5	.	CASGGERGETQYF	TGTGCTAGCGGGGGGGAACGGGGGGAGACCCAGTACTTC
TRBD1	TRBV11-2	TRBJ1-1	.	CASSLDLRGGQSGAAFF	TGTGCCAGCAGCTTAGATCTAAGAGGGGGACAGAGTGGAGCGGCTTTCTTT
.	TRBV5-1	TRBJ1-4	.	CASSLNRLGGEKLFF	TGCGCCAGCAGCTTAAACAGGCTGGGTGGGGAAAAACTGTTTTTT
TRBD2	TRBV11-2	TRBJ2-5	.	CASSLAPLSGGAGETQYF	TGTGCCAGCAGCTTAGCCCCTTTAAGCGGGGGGGCCGGGGAGACCCAGTACTTC
.	TRBV14	TRBJ1-2	.	CASSQEPVSGYTF	TGTGCCAGCAGCCAAGAACCGGTGTCTGGCTACACCTTC
.	TRBV6-5	TRBJ1-1	once	CASSPGRVNTEAFF	TGTGCCAGCAGTCCGGGGAGGGTGAACACTGAAGCTTTCTTT
TRBD1	TRBV4-1	TRBJ2-7	.	CASSQSRDRGSYEQYF	TGCGCCAGCAGCCAATCCCGGGACAGGGGCTCCTACGAGCAGTACTTC
.	TRBV4-1	TRBJ1-6	.	CASSPARTASYNSPLHF	TGCGCCAGCAGCCCGGCTAGAACTGCCTCCTATAATTCACCCCTCCACTTT
TRBD1	TRBV28	TRBJ2-6	once	CASTETGGTGANVLTF	TGTGCCAGCACGGAGACAGGGGGCACTGGGGCCAACGTCCTGACTTTC
TRBD1	TRBV30	TRBJ1-1	.	CAWSRTGSNTEAFF	TGTGCCTGGAGCCGGACAGGGTCGAACACTGAAGCTTTCTTT